This T cell receptor (beta chain) was sequenced for a study of T cell repertoires in cytomegalovirus infection. Germline loops: CDR1 LGHNA, CDR2 YNFKEQ. V was shortened by 0 bases and J by 3 bases, with 13 bases between the two germline ends. The CDR3 length is 16 residues. This clonotype was seen more than once but under ten times. Its specificity is not known. MiXCR was run by TCRdb on the reads, yielding one entry per CDR3 protein. This sample has some 270,000 distinct CDR3 sequences, with roughly 21% found just once. The chain couples TRBV4-2 to TRBJ2-3; D remains ambiguous. This TCR was recovered from a human donor in good health (CMV status not recorded). Some clones in this sample may be carry-over from other donors' samples. The sequences come from cultured PBMCs, collected from culture after CMV antigen stimulation. As DNA, the CDR3 is TGTGCCAGCAGCCAAGAAGACCTCCAAGGGACAGATACGCAGTATTTT. Its translation is CASSQEDLQGTDTQYF.